Below are 15 T cell receptor beta chains sequenced from a single sample in a study of blood T cell repertoires in COVID-19. Measured with immunoSEQ multiplex PCR; TCRdb has only the in-frame clones, and not every one. The sample has about 95,000 clones, around 87% seen once. Input material: peripheral blood. Receptors originate from a human donor in a cohort sampled during active COVID-19.

The chain carries TRBV6-5 and TRBJ1-1; TRBD1 matches 9 bases. Trimming took 5 bases from V and 11 from J; bases not matched to a gene: 9. The CDR3 covers 13 residues. Germline V lookup: CDR1 MNHEY, CDR2 SVGAGI. CDR3 loop: CASSTGQGLRAFF. The CDR3 DNA is TGTGCCAGCAGTACCGGACAGGGGCTCAGGGCTTTCTTT.

The chain couples TRBV11-2 to TRBJ2-5, with D unclear. V was pared by 1 base and J by 5 bases, with 11 bases between. Per the germline V gene, CDR1 is SGHAT and CDR2 is FQNNGV. CDR3 size: 14 residues. The CDR3, as DNA: TGTGCCAGCAGCTTAGCCCAGTTTCGCGAGACCCAGTACTTC. This sequence encodes CASSLAQFRETQYF.

This clone is a singleton in its sample. The chain is built from TRBV5-1 and TRBJ1-1, with 10 bases matching TRBD1. V lost 2 bases and J lost 4; bases outside the gene matches: 11. The V gene's germline CDR1 is SGHRS and CDR2 YFSETQ. The CDR3 extends over 17 amino acids. CDR3 loop: CASSLGQGVKLGTEAFF. The CDR3 DNA sequence: TGCGCCAGCAGCTTAGGACAGGGGGTAAAGTTGGGCACTGAAGCTTTCTTT.

The chain has TRBV5-1 and TRBJ2-5; TRBD1 might be the D (6 bases). Trimming left V 4 bases short and J 7 bases short, with 14 bases between. Germline CDR1 is SGHRS and CDR2 is YFSETQ. The CDR3 sequence is 13 residues long. The CDR3 protein is CASSPTTGLTQYF. The CDR3 region has the DNA TGCGCCAGCAGCCCGACCACAGGGCTGACCCAGTACTTC. Combining the CDR3 with reference TRBV5-1 and TRBJ2-5 gives the whole variable domain KAGVTQTPRYLIKTRGQQVTLSCSPISGHRSVSWYQQTPGQGLQFLFEYFSETQRNKGNFPGRFSGRQFSNSRSEMNVSTLELGDSALYLCASSPTTGLTQYFGPGTRLLVL.

The sample holds a few counts of this clone. The chain is built from TRBV19 and TRBJ1-1; the match to TRBD1 covers 9 bases. Germline lookup yields CDR1 LNHDA and CDR2 SQIVND (reference sequence). V shed 9 bases and J 10 bases; nucleotides not matched to a gene: 6. The CDR3 length is 11 residues. This chain's CDR3 is CASTGTGLAFF. CDR3 DNA: TGTGCCAGCACCGGGACAGGGCTAGCTTTCTTT.

In its sample, this clone was seen once. The CDR3 sequence: CASSMGTGGSYEQYF. DNA of the CDR3: TGTGCCAGTAGTATGGGGACAGGGGGGTCCTACGAGCAGTACTTC. V and J are TRBV19 and TRBJ2-7; 11 bases align to TRBD1. The germline CDR1 and CDR2 sequences are LNHDA and SQIVND (reference sequence). With 3 bases clipped from V and 1 base from J, the junction kept 2 bases outside the gene matches. The CDR3 extends over 15 amino acids. Filled out from reference TRBV19 and TRBJ2-7, the complete variable domain reads DGGITQSPKYLFRKEGQNVTLSCEQNLNHDAMYWYRQDPGQGLRLIYYSQIVNDFQKGDIAEGYSVSREKKESFPLTVTSAQKNPTAFYLCASSMGTGGSYEQYFGPGTRLTVT.

The chain recombines TRBV19 with TRBJ1-2; D is ambiguous. Per the germline V gene, CDR1 is LNHDA and CDR2 is SQIVND (reference sequence). The V end was cut by 7 bases, the J end by 2 bases, with 8 bases between. CDR3 size: 12 residues. CDR3 in DNA: TGTGCCAGTATGGTAGCAAACTATGGCTACACCTTC. It codes for CASMVANYGYTF.

V and J are TRBV7-9 and TRBJ2-5; 10 bases are shared with TRBD2. The CDR3 covers 15 residues. Germline V CDR1 and CDR2: SEHNR, FQNEAQ (reference sequence). V was clipped by 4 bases and J by 7 bases; unmatched bases: 9. The CDR3 sequence is CASSSWTSGSRTQYF. The CDR3 coding sequence is TGTGCCAGCAGCTCGTGGACTAGCGGTTCAAGGACCCAGTACTTC.

The rearrangement links TRBV11-2 to TRBJ2-1, with D perhaps TRBD2 (5 bases). The V end was cut by 5 bases, the J end by 4 bases, with 12 bases between. The CDR3 length is 14 residues. Germline V gene lookup returns CDR1 SGHAT and CDR2 FQNNGV. Here the CDR3 DNA reads TGTGCCAGCAGCGGGAGTTTGGGTTACAATGAGCAGTTCTTC. Its protein is CASSGSLGYNEQFF.

The V gene is TRBV7-9, the J gene TRBJ2-7, with TRBD1 as a possible D gene (6 bases). Germline loops: CDR1 SEHNR, CDR2 FQNEAQ (reference sequence). The ends were cut back, 5 bases at V and 3 bases at J, with 20 bases in the middle. CDR3 length equals 16 residues. Here the CDR3 reads CASSLYRRDIHYEQYF. The CDR3 DNA reads TGTGCCAGCAGCCTTTACCGCCGGGACATTCACTACGAGCAGTACTTC.

V usage is TRBV9 and J usage is TRBJ1-4; TRBD1 is a possible D gene (5 bases). This CDR3 region has 14 residues. CDR1 and CDR2 (germline): SGDLS, YYNGEE. Between the trimmed V and J ends, which lost 0 bases and 10 bases, there was a span of 13 bases. The DNA of the CDR3 is TGTGCCAGCAGCGTAGCTGTAGGGGTGGGAAAACTGTTTTTT. Translated: CASSVAVGVGKLFF.

The CDR3 loop reads CASSLTGVTYEQYF. The CDR3 DNA sequence: TGTGCCAGCAGTTTAACCGGGGTGACCTACGAGCAGTACTTC. The chain joins TRBV28 to TRBJ2-7, with D possibly TRBD2 on 5 matching bases. The CDR3 runs to 14 residues. The V gene's germline CDR1 is MDHEN and CDR2 SYDVKM. V lost 2 bases and J 2 bases, leaving 10 bases between the germline ends.

V usage is TRBV11-2 and J usage is TRBJ2-1, with D possibly being TRBD2 (6 bases). CDR1 and CDR2 from the germline V gene are SGHAT and FQNNGV. Trimming left V 1 base short and J 7 bases short, with 17 bases between. The CDR3 runs to 16 residues. CDR3 bases: TGTGCCAGCAGCTTAGCCCCGACGGGAGCCCCGAATGAGCAGTTCTTC. Its protein is CASSLAPTGAPNEQFF.

The chain carries TRBV3-1 (or the pseudogene TRBV3-2) and TRBJ2-5, with TRBD2 matching 11 bases. Germline values: CDR1 LGHDT, CDR2 YNNKEL (reference sequence). The CDR3 contains 18 residues. J gave up 0 bases and V 1 base, and 7 bases lay outside the gene matches. The CDR3 region has the DNA TGTGCCAGCAGCCAAGTCCTAGCGGGGGGACTACACCAAGAGACCCAGTACTTC. Translation: CASSQVLAGGLHQETQYF.

This clone was detected only once. The CDR3: CASSQVWQYDYGYTF. CDR3 DNA sequence: TGCGCCAGCAGCCAAGTCTGGCAATACGACTATGGCTACACCTTC. The V and J genes are TRBV4-1 and TRBJ1-2, with D hard to call. The CDR3 runs 15 residues. The germline V and J ends were trimmed by 1 base and 3 bases, with 12 bases remaining between them. Germline-derived CDR1 and CDR2 are MGHRA and YSYEKL.